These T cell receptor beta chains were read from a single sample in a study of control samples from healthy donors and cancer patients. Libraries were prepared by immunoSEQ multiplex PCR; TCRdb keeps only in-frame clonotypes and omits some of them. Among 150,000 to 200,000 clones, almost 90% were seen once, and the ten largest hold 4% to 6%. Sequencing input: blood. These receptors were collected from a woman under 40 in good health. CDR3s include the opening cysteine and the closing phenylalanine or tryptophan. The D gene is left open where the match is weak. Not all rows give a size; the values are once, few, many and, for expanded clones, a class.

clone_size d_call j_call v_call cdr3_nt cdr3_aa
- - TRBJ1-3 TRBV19 TGTGCCAGCCGACCGGATCTATCTGGAAACACCATATATTTT CASRPDLSGNTIYF
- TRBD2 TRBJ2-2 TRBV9 TGTGCCAGCAGCGTAGGGACTAGCGGAAACACCGGGGAGCTGTTTTTT CASSVGTSGNTGELFF
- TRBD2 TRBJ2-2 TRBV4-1 TGCGCCAGCAGCTCAACTAGCGCGTCCACCGGGGAGCTGTTTTTT CASSSTSASTGELFF
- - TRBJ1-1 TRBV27 TGTGCCAGCAGTTTATCGATGGGACAACTTGGCACGTCTGAAGCTTTCTTT CASSLSMGQLGTSEAFF
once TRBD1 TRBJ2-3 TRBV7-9 TGTGCCAGCAGCCCCACCCGGGACAGGGGTCCAGATACGCAGTATTTT CASSPTRDRGPDTQYF
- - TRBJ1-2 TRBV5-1 TGCGCCAGCAGCCCAACCCCACAGGGTTATGGCTACACCTTC CASSPTPQGYGYTF
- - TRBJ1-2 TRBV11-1 TGTGCCAGCAGCTTAGACCCGGCCTATGTTGGCTACACCTTC CASSLDPAYVGYTF
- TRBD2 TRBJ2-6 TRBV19 TGTGCCAGTAGTATAAGCGGGGCTGGGGCCAACGTCCTGACTTTC CASSISGAGANVLTF
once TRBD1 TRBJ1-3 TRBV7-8 TGTGCCAGCAGCTTAGGGGACAGGGGATCTGGAAACACCATATATTTT CASSLGDRGSGNTIYF
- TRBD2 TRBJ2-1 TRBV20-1 TGCAGTGCTAGTAGGGCGGGACTAGCGAAATACAATGAGCAGTTCTTC CSASRAGLAKYNEQFF
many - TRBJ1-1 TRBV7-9 TGTGCCAGCAGCCCTCAGGGGCCCACTGAAGCTTTCTTT CASSPQGPTEAFF
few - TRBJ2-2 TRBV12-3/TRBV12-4 TGTGCCAGCAGTTTGAACACCGGGGAGCTGTTTTTT CASSLNTGELFF
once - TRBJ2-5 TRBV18 TGTGCCAGCTCACCACAGGGGGAGACCCAGTACTTC CASSPQGETQYF
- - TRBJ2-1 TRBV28 - CASSFGGGSEFF
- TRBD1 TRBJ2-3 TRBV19 TGTGCCACCTCTCGGGACAGGGTGTCAGATACGCAGTATTTT CATSRDRVSDTQYF
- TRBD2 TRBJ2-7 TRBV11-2 TGTGCCAGCAGCTCCCGGGGGGAAACCTCGACTTATACCTCCTACGAGCAGTACTTC CASSSRGETSTYTSYEQYF
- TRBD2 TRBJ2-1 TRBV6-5 TGTGCCAGCAGCTCCAGCGGGAGTTTCGTGAATGAGCAGTTCTTC CASSSSGSFVNEQFF
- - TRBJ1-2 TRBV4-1 TGCGCCAGCAGCCAAGTTTCAGGGGAGGACTATGGCTACACCTTC CASSQVSGEDYGYTF
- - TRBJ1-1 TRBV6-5 TGTGCCAGCAGTTTTACGATCACAGGGGAAGCTTTCTTT CASSFTITGEAFF
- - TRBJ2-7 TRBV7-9 TGTGCCAGCAGCCCCCGACGAAAAGACGAGCAGTACTTC CASSPRRKDEQYF
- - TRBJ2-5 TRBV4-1 TGCGCCAGCAGCCAAGATAGAAGGGTGGGAGAGACCCAGTACTTC CASSQDRRVGETQYF
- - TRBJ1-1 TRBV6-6 TGTGCCAGCAGCACCGGGGGCGAAGCTTTCTTT CASSTGGEAFF
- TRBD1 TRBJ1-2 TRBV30 TGTGCCTGGACCGGGACAGCTGATGGCTACACCTTC CAWTGTADGYTF
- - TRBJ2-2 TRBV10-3 TGTGCCATCAGGCCTGGGGACACCGGGGAGCTGTTTTTT CAIRPGDTGELFF
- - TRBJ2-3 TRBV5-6 TGTGCCAGCAGCTCGGACTTCACAGATACGCAGTATTTT CASSSDFTDTQYF
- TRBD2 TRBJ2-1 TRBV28 TGTGCCAGCAGGGTAGCGGGAGTCTACAATGAGCAGTTCTTC CASRVAGVYNEQFF